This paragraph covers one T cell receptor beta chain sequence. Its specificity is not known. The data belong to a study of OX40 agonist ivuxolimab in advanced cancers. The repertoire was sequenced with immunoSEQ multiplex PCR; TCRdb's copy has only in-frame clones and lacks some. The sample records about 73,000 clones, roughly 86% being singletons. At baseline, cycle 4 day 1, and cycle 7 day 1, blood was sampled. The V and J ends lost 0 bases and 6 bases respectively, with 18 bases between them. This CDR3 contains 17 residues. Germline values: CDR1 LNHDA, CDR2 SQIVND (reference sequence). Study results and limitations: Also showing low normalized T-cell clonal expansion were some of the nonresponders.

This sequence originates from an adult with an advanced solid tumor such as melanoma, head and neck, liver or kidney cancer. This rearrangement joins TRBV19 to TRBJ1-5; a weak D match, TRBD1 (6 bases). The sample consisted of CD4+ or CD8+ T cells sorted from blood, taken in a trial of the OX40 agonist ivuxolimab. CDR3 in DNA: TGTGCCAGTAGTATAGACGGAGGCAGGGGAGGGGTTCAGCCCCAGCATTTT. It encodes CASSIDGGRGGVQPQHF.